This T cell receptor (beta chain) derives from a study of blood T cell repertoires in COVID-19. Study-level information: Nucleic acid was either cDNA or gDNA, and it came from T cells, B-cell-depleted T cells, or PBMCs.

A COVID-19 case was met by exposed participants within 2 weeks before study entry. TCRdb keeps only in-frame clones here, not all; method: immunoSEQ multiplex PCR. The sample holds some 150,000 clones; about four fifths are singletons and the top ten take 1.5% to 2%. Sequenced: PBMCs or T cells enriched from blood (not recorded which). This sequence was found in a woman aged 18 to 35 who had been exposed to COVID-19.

The CDR3 reads CASSLRDSQPQHF. The CDR3 DNA reads as TGTGCCAGCAGTTTAAGGGACAGTCAGCCCCAGCATTTT. The chain joins TRBV12-3 or TRBV12-4 to TRBJ1-5, with 7 positions matching TRBD1. The CDR3 length is 13 residues. V dropped 2 bases and J dropped 6; count of bases not matched to a gene: 1.